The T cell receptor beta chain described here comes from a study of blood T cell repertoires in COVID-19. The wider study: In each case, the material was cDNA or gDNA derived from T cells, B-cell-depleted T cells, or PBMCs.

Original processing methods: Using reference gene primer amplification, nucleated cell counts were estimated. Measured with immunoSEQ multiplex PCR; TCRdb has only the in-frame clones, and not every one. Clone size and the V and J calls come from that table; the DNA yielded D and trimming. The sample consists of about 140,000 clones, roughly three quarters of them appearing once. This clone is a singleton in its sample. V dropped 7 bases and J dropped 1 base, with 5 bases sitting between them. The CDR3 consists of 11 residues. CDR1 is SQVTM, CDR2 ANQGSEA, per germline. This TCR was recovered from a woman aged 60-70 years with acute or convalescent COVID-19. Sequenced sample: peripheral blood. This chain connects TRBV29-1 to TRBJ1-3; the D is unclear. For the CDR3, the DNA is TGCAGCGGTCGGTCTGGAAACACCATATATTTT. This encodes CSGRSGNTIYF.